The 27 T cell receptor beta chains reported below all come from one sample, sequenced in a study of T cells in Graves' hyperthyroidism and ophthalmopathy. RNA transcripts gave rise to amplified TCR beta CDR3 regions. The HTBI set primed first-round TCR CDR3 RT-PCR. MiXCR was run by TCRdb on the multiplex PCR reads, yielding one entry per CDR3 protein. The sample records around 300,000 distinct CDR3 sequences, about 14% being singletons. Sequences were obtained from blood. These receptor sequences come from a young woman with Graves' hyperthyroidism that later progressed to Graves' ophthalmopathy.

This sequence joins TRBV25-1 and TRBJ2-3; 9 bases are a match to TRBD2. Germline CDR1 reads MGHDK; CDR2 reads SYGVNS. CDR3 size: 13 residues. J gave up 5 bases and V 9 bases, and 6 bases lay outside the gene matches. CDR3 coding DNA: TGTGCCAGTAGCCTAGCGGGATTAGATACGCAGTATTTT. It translates to CASSLAGLDTQYF.

This clonotype is a singleton in its sample. This chain joins TRBV3-1 and TRBJ2-5; 12 positions agree with TRBD2. V trimming: 3 bases; J trimming: 2 bases; junction bases outside the gene matches: 16. CDR1 and CDR2 (germline): LGHDT, YNNKEL (reference sequence). The CDR3 is 20 residues long. The CDR3 sequence is CASSHRGGLAGGPFQETQYF. CDR3 sequence (DNA): TGTGCCAGCAGCCACCGAGGGGGCCTAGCGGGGGGGCCTTTTCAAGAGACCCAGTACTTC.

This clonotype was detected many times. The chain links TRBV10-2 to TRBJ1-5; possibly TRBD1 for D (6 bases). Germline CDR1 and CDR2: WSHSY and SAAADI. This CDR3 spans 18 amino acids. V was clipped by 5 bases and J by 3 bases, with 23 bases between them. The CDR3 nucleotides are TGCGCCAGCAGTCCTACGGGGGGGCGTAGCCTTGACAATCAGCCCCAGCATTTT. Its translation is CASSPTGGRSLDNQPQHF.

This clonotype came up once. The rearrangement uses TRBV6-5 and TRBJ2-7; possible D gene TRBD1, 5 bases. In germline, CDR1 is MNHEY, CDR2 SVGAGI. CDR3 length: 13 amino acids. Trimming stripped 2 bases from V and 1 base from J, with 6 bases between. In nucleotides, the CDR3 is TGTGCCAGCAGTTACGGGGCTTCCTACGAGCAGTACTTC. Translated, it gives CASSYGASYEQYF.

This clonotype was seen at least ten times. CDR3 residues: CASSYSRDRLFGSPLHF. The CDR3 nucleotides are TGTGCCAGCAGTTACTCCCGGGACAGACTATTCGGTTCACCCCTCCACTTT. The gene calls are TRBV6-6 and TRBJ1-6, with 7 bases aligning to TRBD1. This CDR3 is 17 amino acids long. V lost 0 bases to trimming and J lost 9 bases; unmatched junction nucleotides: 11. CDR1 is MNHNY and CDR2 is SVGAGI in the germline V gene (reference sequence).

This clonotype was picked up many times. The rearrangement joins TRBV27 to TRBJ2-7; 11 bases are shared with TRBD1. The CDR3 runs to 15 residues. From germline, CDR1 is MNHEY and CDR2 SMNVEV (reference sequence). Trimming cost V 0 bases and J 2 bases; bases outside gene matches: 0. CDR3 nucleotides: TGTGCCAGCAGTTTATCGGGACAGGGGGCCTACGAGCAGTACTTC. Residues: CASSLSGQGAYEQYF.

With regard to this clonotype: This may be a read error: a much more frequent sequence differs by one nucleotide. The chain couples TRBV7-2 to TRBJ2-1; possible D gene TRBD2, 6 bases. The DNA matches TRBJ2-7 better at its end, which makes the J call doubtful. This CDR3 comprises 15 residues. Germline CDR1 reads SGHTA; CDR2 reads FQGNSA. The CDR3 nucleotides read TGTGCCAGCAGCTTAGTAGGAGCAGGAGGGAATGAGCAGTACTTC. It codes for CASSLVGAGGNEQYF.

Points on this clonotype: This CDR3 fails to terminate in the conserved phenylalanine or tryptophan, so it likely reflects a read error. The chain links TRBV20-1 to TRBJ2-7, with D possibly matching TRBD1 (5 bases). The CDR3 spans 15 residues. The V gene's germline CDR1 is DFQATT and CDR2 SNEGSKA (reference sequence). This CDR3 is CGATIPDINHYEQYL. In DNA, the CDR3 is TGCGGTGCTACGATCCCGGACATTAACCACTACGAGCAGTACTTA.

At least ten counts were recorded for this clonotype. V gene TRBV7-2 combines with J gene TRBJ1-5; D not resolved. This CDR3 comprises 16 residues. The ends were cut back, 4 bases at V and 1 base at J, with 14 bases in the middle. CDR1 and CDR2 (germline): SGHTA, FQGNSA. The CDR3 is CASSSVGIQSNQPQHF. DNA of the CDR3: TGTGCCAGCAGCTCCGTAGGGATTCAGAGCAATCAGCCCCAGCATTTT.

This clonotype showed up many times. The J gene is TRBJ2-7, the V gene TRBV27; D possibly corresponds to TRBD1 (5 bases). CDR3 length: 15 amino acids. The germline V gene has CDR1 MNHEY and CDR2 SMNVEV (reference sequence). V shed 2 bases and J shed 4 bases, with 15 bases lying between them. For the CDR3, the DNA is TGTGCCAGCAGTTTAACTTCCCAGGGTCCGTACGAGCAGTACTTC. The encoded protein is CASSLTSQGPYEQYF.

In its sample, this clonotype was seen many times. The chain has TRBV28 and TRBJ1-4; D possibly corresponds to TRBD1 (5 bases). The CDR3 contains 16 residues. Trimming removed 6 bases from V and 7 bases from J, with 21 bases in between. Germline V gene sequence: CDR1 MDHEN, CDR2 SYDVKM. The CDR3 bases are TGTGCCAGCAGCACAACCGGAGGGGCAGTTCGTGAAAAACTGTTTTTT. This translates into CASSTTGGAVREKLFF.

The table lists this clonotype with many counts. J is TRBJ2-3 and V is TRBV29-1; D not resolved. The CDR3 covers 14 residues. The germline V gene encodes CDR1 SQVTM and CDR2 ANQGSEA. Trimming removed 4 bases from V and 6 bases from J, with 17 bases in between. This chain's CDR3 is CSVVPQAQSDTQYF. As DNA, the CDR3 is TGCAGCGTTGTTCCGCAAGCGCAATCTGATACGCAGTATTTT.

J is TRBJ1-6 and V is TRBV30, with unresolved D. The CDR3 has 13 amino acids. The germline V gene encodes CDR1 GTSNPN and CDR2 SVGIG (reference sequence). The V end was cut by 3 bases, the J end by 8 bases, with 11 bases between. CDR3 nucleotides: TGTGCCTGGAGGAACGACGGGGATTCACCCCTCCACTTT. It codes for CAWRNDGDSPLHF.

At least ten counts were recorded for this clonotype. The genes are TRBV6-2 or TRBV6-3 and TRBJ2-1; D remains ambiguous. The CDR3 is made up of 14 amino acids. CDR1 and CDR2 from the germline V gene are MNHEY and SVGEGT. Trimming shortened V by 0 bases and J by 6 bases, and 9 bases separated the two germline ends. The CDR3 is CASSYSPHPNEQFF. The DNA for the CDR3 is TGTGCCAGCAGTTACTCGCCCCATCCCAATGAGCAGTTCTTC.

This clonotype was seen at least ten times. The chain recombines TRBV3-1 with TRBJ2-7; D unclear. V was pared by 4 bases and J by 0 bases, with 13 bases between. Germline V lookup: CDR1 LGHDT, CDR2 YNNKEL (reference sequence). The CDR3 has 15 residues. This CDR3 reads CASSRQLGISYEQYF. The DNA of the CDR3 is TGTGCCAGCAGCCGACAATTAGGGATCTCCTACGAGCAGTACTTC.

There are many counts of this clonotype. This chain joins TRBV12-3 or TRBV12-4 and TRBJ1-1; no clear D gene. The length of the CDR3 is 14 residues. Trimming took 7 bases from V and 0 from J, leaving 12 bases between them. The CDR3 coding sequence is TGTGCCAGCACCCTCGGGCGGATGAACACTGAAGCTTTCTTT. Its translation is CASTLGRMNTEAFF.

In this sample, this clonotype turned up many times. The gene calls are TRBV7-9 and TRBJ2-5; no clear D. Germline assignment: CDR1 SEHNR and CDR2 FQNEAQ (reference sequence). The CDR3 length is 14 residues. Trimming cost V 4 bases and J 5 bases, with 14 bases left between them. This chain's CDR3 is CASSSSGPLETQYF. The CDR3, as DNA: TGTGCCAGCAGCTCCTCCGGTCCTCTTGAGACCCAGTACTTC. Drawing the rest from reference TRBV7-9 and TRBJ2-5, the complete variable domain is DTGVSQNPRHKITKRGQNVTFRCDPISEHNRLYWYRQTLGQGPEFLTYFQNEAQLEKSRLLSDRFSAERPKGSFSTLEIQRTEQGDSAMYLCASSSSGPLETQYFGPGTRLLVL.

This clonotype came up many times. The chain recombines TRBV20-1 with TRBJ2-5; 8 bases agree with TRBD1. This CDR3 has 13 residues. After removal of 4 bases from V and 1 base from J, the junction contained 2 bases not matched to a gene. Germline V gene sequence: CDR1 DFQATT, CDR2 SNEGSKA (reference sequence). Here the CDR3 reads CSAIQGVQETQYF. The CDR3 DNA reads as TGCAGTGCTATACAGGGGGTCCAAGAGACCCAGTACTTC.

The V and J genes are TRBV28 and TRBJ2-6, with D uncertain. This CDR3 comprises 18 residues. Trimming took off 1 base at V and 3 bases at J, with 16 bases between the two ends. In germline, CDR1 is MDHEN, CDR2 SYDVKM. The CDR3 reads CASSLSRPYVSGANVLTF. In nucleotides, the CDR3 is TGTGCCAGCAGTTTATCTCGACCTTATGTAAGTGGGGCCAACGTCCTGACTTTC.

This clonotype was seen a handful of times. This rearrangement joins TRBV7-9 to TRBJ1-2, with no clear D. Between the trimmed V and J ends, which lost 1 base and 4 bases, there was a span of 16 bases. Germline V gene sequence: CDR1 SEHNR, CDR2 FQNEAQ (reference sequence). CDR3 length equals 16 residues. CDR3 region: CASSLDLAEAIYGYTF. The CDR3 DNA reads as TGTGCCAGCAGCTTAGATCTCGCCGAGGCTATCTATGGCTACACCTTC.

This clonotype was seen repeatedly, ten times or more. The chain recombines TRBV7-8 with TRBJ2-1, with D tentatively TRBD2 (5 bases). The CDR3 totals 15 residues. Germline V gene lookup returns CDR1 SGHVS and CDR2 FQNEAQ. V shed 0 bases and J shed 0 bases, with 6 bases lying between them. The CDR3 protein is CASSLAGSSYNEQFF. The CDR3 DNA follows: TGTGCCAGCAGCTTAGCAGGGAGCTCCTACAATGAGCAGTTCTTC. The full variable domain, with the rest looked up from reference TRBV7-8 and TRBJ2-1, is GAGVSQSPRYKVAKRGQDVALRCDPISGHVSLFWYQQALGQGPEFLTYFQNEAQLDKSGLPSDRFFAERPEGSVSTLKIQRTQQEDSAVYLCASSLAGSSYNEQFFGPGTRLTVL.

V and J are TRBV7-9 and TRBJ1-1, with D unclear. The V gene lost 2 bases and the J gene lost 0 bases, with 10 bases spanning the gap. Germline V lookup: CDR1 SEHNR, CDR2 FQNEAQ (reference sequence). The length of the CDR3 is 15 residues. This CDR3 is CASSLPPELNTEAFF. CDR3 nucleotide sequence: TGTGCCAGCAGCTTACCCCCCGAGCTGAACACTGAAGCTTTCTTT.

Comment on this clonotype: This may come from a read error, since a much larger clone is one base off. The chain joins TRBV7-9 to TRBJ2-3; D unclear. V gave up 3 bases and J gave up 0 bases, with 13 bases separating them. Germline V CDR1 and CDR2: SEHNR, FQNEAQ (reference sequence). The CDR3 covers 16 residues. The CDR3 DNA is TGTGCCAGCAGCTTGATGCAGTTCCGGAGCACAGATACGCAGTATTTT. Protein sequence: CASSLMQFRSTDTQYF.

This clonotype was detected ten times or more. The CDR3: CASSLRGGYTGELFF. CDR3 sequence (DNA): TGTGCCAGCAGCCTCCGGGGGGGGTACACCGGGGAGCTGTTTTTT. This chain links TRBV7-8 with TRBJ2-2; 8 bases are shared with TRBD2. The junction had 5 bases not matched to a gene; V was cut back by 5 bases and J by 3 bases. CDR3 length equals 15 residues. Germline V gene sequence: CDR1 SGHVS, CDR2 FQNEAQ.

Many counts were recorded for this clonotype. This chain joins TRBV5-6 and TRBJ1-2, with unresolved D. Trimming removed 7 bases at V and 4 bases at J, with 8 bases between. CDR1 is SGHDT, CDR2 YYEEEE, per germline. This CDR3 spans 11 amino acids. CDR3 in amino acids: CASVGGYGYTF. The CDR3 DNA reads TGTGCCAGCGTCGGCGGCTATGGCTACACCTTC.

This clonotype was observed at least ten times. This rearrangement joins TRBV7-9 to TRBJ1-1, with D possibly being TRBD1 (6 bases). Germline CDR1 reads SEHNR; CDR2 reads FQNEAQ (reference sequence). V lost 6 bases, J lost 7 bases, and 15 bases lay in between. The CDR3 consists of 13 residues. This chain's CDR3 is CASSPTYRDEAFF. CDR3 sequence (DNA): TGTGCCAGCAGTCCAACTTACAGGGATGAAGCTTTCTTT.

The CDR3 sequence is CASSFEAGVGYGYTF. CDR3 sequence (DNA): TGTGCCAGCAGTTTTGAGGCAGGGGTCGGTTATGGCTACACCTTC. The rearrangement joins TRBV28 to TRBJ1-2; tentative D call: TRBD1 (6 bases). Trimming shortened V by 3 bases and J by 5 bases, and 16 bases separated the two germline ends. There are 15 residues in the CDR3. From germline, CDR1 is MDHEN and CDR2 SYDVKM.